The source of this TCR beta chain is a study of T cell repertoires in aging, cancer and after chemotherapy. TRB rearrangements spanning V, D and J were amplified using mixed TRB-A/B primers. One entry per CDR3 protein, called by TCRdb with MiXCR from the multiplex PCR reads. The table lists around 7,700 distinct CDR3 sequences, around 50% of them singletons. Amplification of TCR beta used genomic DNA extracted from peripheral blood. Concerning this clonotype itself: Antigen specificity is unknown.

Broader study findings: Median generation probability rose over the chemotherapy interval in each cancer cohort, suggesting rebound thymic output.

What was sequenced was blood. This TCR came from a human donor with a solid tumor.

The CDR3 DNA is TGTGCCAGTAGTATTGATGGGGGCAACTATGGCTACACCTTC. It translates to CASSIDGGNYGYTF. The J gene is TRBJ1-2, the V gene TRBV19; possible D gene TRBD1, 6 bases. CDR1 and CDR2 from the germline V gene are LNHDA and SQIVND (reference sequence). V gave up 3 bases and J gave up 2 bases, with 10 bases separating them. The CDR3 sequence is 14 residues long.